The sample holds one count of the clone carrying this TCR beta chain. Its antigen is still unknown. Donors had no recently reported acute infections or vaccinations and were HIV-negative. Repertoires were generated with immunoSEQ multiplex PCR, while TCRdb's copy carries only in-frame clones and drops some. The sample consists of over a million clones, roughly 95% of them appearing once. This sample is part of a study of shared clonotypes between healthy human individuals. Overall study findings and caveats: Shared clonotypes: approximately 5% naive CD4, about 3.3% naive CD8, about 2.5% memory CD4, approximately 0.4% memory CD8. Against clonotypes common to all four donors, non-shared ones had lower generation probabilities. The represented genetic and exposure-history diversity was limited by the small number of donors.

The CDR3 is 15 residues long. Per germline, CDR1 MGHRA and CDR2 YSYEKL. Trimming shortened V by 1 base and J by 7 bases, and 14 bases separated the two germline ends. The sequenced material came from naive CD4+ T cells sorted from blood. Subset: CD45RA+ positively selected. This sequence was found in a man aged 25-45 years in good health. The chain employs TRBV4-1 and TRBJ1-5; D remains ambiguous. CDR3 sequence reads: CASSQADGQPQPQHF. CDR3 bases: TGCGCCAGCAGCCAAGCGGACGGCCAGCCCCAGCCCCAGCATTTT.